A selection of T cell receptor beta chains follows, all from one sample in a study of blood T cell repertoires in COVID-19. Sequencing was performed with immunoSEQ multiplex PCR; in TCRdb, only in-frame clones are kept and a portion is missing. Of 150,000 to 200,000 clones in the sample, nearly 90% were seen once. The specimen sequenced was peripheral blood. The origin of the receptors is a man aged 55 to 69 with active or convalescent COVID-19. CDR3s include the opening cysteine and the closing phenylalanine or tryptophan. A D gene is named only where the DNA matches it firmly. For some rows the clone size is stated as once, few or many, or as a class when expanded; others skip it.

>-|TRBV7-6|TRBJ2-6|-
CASSTDWGPGANVLTF
TGTGCCAGCAGCACAGACTGGGGCCCTGGGGCCAACGTCCTGACTTTC
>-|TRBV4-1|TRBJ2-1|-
CASSQRSGGEQFF
TGCGCCAGCAGCCAGAGGTCCGGCGGTGAGCAGTTCTTC
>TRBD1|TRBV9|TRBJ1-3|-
CASGNRGPGNTIYF
TGTGCCAGTGGGAACAGGGGCCCTGGAAACACCATATATTTT
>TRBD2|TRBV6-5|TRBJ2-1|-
CASSPRDYSYNEQFF
TGTGCCAGCAGTCCCAGGGACTACTCCTACAATGAGCAGTTCTTC
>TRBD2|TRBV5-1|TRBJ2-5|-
CASSLVAGGRETQYF
TGCGCCAGCAGCTTGGTCGCGGGGGGACGGGAGACCCAGTACTTC
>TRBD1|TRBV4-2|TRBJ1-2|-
CASSQDRVGQGAGYTF
TGTGCCAGCAGCCAAGATAGGGTGGGACAGGGGGCTGGCTACACCTTC
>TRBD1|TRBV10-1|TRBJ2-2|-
CASSERQGEGGELFF
TGCGCCAGCAGTGAGCGGCAGGGGGAAGGCGGGGAGCTGTTTTTT
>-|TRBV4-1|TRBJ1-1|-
CASSQDGGWDTEAFF
TGCGCCAGCAGCCAAGATGGGGGGTGGGACACTGAAGCTTTCTTT
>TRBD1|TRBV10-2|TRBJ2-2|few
CASSYQGAGELFF
TGCGCCAGCAGTTATCAGGGGGCCGGGGAGCTGTTTTTT
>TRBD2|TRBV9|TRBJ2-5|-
CASSVEGGGAIQTQYF
TGTGCCAGCAGCGTAGAGGGCGGGGGGGCCATCCAGACCCAGTACTTC
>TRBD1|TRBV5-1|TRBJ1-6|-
CASSSGQGDSPLHF
TGCGCCAGCAGCTCGGGACAGGGTGATTCACCCCTCCACTTT
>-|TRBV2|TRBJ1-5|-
CASSEAGLRNQPQHF
TGTGCCAGCAGTGAAGCGGGGCTTAGAAATCAGCCCCAGCATTTT
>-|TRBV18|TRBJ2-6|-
CASSRARDNSGANVLTF
TGTGCCAGCTCACGAGCCAGGGATAACTCTGGGGCCAACGTCCTGACTTTC
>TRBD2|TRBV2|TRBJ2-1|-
CASNRASGDNEQFF
TGTGCCAGCAATCGGGCTAGCGGAGACAATGAGCAGTTCTTC
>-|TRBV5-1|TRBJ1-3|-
CASSVTGSGNTIYF
TGCGCCAGCAGCGTAACAGGGTCTGGAAACACCATATATTTT
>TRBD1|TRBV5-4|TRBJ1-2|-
CASSSTDRGHGYTF
TGTGCCAGCAGCTCGACGGACAGGGGGCATGGCTACACCTTC
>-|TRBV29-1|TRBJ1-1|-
CSVARGRVTEAFF
TGCAGCGTTGCTCGAGGGAGGGTCACTGAAGCTTTCTTT
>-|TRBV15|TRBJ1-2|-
CATSGATGYGYTF
TGTGCCACCAGCGGAGCCACAGGCTATGGCTACACCTTC
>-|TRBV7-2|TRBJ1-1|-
CASSREGNTEAFF
TGTGCCAGCAGCCGGGAGGGGAACACTGAAGCTTTCTTT
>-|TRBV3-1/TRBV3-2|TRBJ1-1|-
CASSQAGQSTEAFF
TGTGCCAGCAGCCAAGCGGGACAAAGCACTGAAGCTTTCTTT
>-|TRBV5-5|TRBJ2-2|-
CASSLIAGELFF
TGTGCCAGCAGCTTAATAGCCGGGGAGCTGTTTTTT
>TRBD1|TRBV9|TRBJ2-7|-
CASSVGADRVTYEQYF
TGTGCCAGCAGCGTAGGGGCTGACAGGGTAACCTACGAGCAGTACTTC
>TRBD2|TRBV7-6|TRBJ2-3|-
CASSELIPGLAGALRTDTQYF
TGTGCCAGCAGCGAACTTATTCCGGGACTAGCGGGGGCCCTCCGCACAGATACGCAGTATTTT
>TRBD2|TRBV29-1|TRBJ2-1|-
CSVPTSGVHNEQFF
TGCAGCGTTCCGACTAGCGGGGTTCACAATGAGCAGTTCTTC
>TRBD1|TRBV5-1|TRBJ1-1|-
CASSFTGGANTEAFF
TGCGCCAGCAGCTTTACAGGGGGCGCAAACACTGAAGCTTTCTTT
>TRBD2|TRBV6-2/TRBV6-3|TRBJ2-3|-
CASSLLAGGPADTQYF
TGTGCCAGCAGTCTTTTAGCGGGGGGGCCGGCAGATACGCAGTATTTT